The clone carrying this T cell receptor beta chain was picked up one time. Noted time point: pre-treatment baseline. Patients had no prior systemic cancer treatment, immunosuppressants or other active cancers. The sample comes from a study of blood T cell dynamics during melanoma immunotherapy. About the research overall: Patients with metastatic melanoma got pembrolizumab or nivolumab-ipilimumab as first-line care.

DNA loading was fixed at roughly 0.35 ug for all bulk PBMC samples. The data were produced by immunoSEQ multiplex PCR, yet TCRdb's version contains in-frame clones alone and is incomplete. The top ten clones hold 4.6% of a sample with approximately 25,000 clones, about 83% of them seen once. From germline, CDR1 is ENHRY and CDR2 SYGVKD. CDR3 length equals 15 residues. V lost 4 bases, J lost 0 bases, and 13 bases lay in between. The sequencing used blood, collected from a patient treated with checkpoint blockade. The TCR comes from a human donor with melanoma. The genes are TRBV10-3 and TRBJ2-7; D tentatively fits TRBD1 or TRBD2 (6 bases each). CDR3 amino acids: CAISGGARGSYEQYF. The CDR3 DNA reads TGTGCCATCAGTGGGGGGGCCCGGGGCTCCTACGAGCAGTACTTC.